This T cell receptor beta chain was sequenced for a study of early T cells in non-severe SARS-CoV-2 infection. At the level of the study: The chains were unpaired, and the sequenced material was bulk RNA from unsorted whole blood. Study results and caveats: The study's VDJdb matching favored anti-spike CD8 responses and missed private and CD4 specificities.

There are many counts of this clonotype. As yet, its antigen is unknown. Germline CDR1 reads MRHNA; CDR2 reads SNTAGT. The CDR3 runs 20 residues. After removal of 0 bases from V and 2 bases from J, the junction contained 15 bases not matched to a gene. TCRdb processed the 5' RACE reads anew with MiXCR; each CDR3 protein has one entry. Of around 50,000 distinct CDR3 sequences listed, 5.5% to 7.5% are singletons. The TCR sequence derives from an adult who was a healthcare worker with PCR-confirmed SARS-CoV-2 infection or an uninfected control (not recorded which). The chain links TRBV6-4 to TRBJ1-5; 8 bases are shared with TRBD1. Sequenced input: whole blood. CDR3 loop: CASSDSLTPTRTGRNQPQHF. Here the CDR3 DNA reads TGTGCCAGCAGTGACTCGCTTACTCCTACGAGGACAGGGCGCAATCAGCCCCAGCATTTT.